Included here is one TCR beta chain sequence, with context. The sample is drawn from a study of blood T cell repertoires in COVID-19. Study summary: Samples representing acute and convalescent COVID-19 were sourced from the United States, Italy and Spain.

Germline loops: CDR1 LGHDT, CDR2 YNNKEL (reference sequence). Trimming cost V 1 base and J 6 bases, with 3 bases left between them. CDR3 length: 11 amino acids. In Seattle, patients joined the study during active infection and were tracked longitudinally. Produced via immunoSEQ multiplex PCR; TCRdb's table is partial and in-frame only. Among more than 150,000 clones listed, 94% were seen once. The chain links TRBV3-1 (or the pseudogene TRBV3-2) to TRBJ1-1; D is undetermined. Sequencing input: peripheral blood. The receptor's source is a man aged 30 to 39 with COVID-19, enrolled during active disease. The CDR3: CASSQAAEAFF. CDR3 bases: TGTGCCAGCAGCCAAGCCGCTGAAGCTTTCTTT.